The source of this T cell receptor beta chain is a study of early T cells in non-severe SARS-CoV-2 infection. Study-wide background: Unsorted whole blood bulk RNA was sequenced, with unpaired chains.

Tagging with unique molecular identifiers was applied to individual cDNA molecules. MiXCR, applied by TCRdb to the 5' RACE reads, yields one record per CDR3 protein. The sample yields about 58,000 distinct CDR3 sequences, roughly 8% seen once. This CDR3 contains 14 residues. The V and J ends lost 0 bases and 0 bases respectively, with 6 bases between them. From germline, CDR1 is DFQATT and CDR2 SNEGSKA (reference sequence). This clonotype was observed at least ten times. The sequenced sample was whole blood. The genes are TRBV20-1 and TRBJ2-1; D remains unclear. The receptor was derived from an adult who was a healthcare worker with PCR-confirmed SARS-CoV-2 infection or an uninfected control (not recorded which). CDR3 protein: CSARDTRSYNEQFF. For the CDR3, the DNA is TGCAGTGCTAGAGATACCCGCTCCTACAATGAGCAGTTCTTC.